The clone carrying this T cell receptor beta chain was counted between two and nine times. The CDR3 has 15 amino acids. Trimming at V came to 3 bases and at J to 1 base, leaving 2 bases not matched to a gene. Germline V gene lookup returns CDR1 SGHTA and CDR2 FQGNSA. These data belong to a study of T cell changes during pregnancy in multiple sclerosis. Method: immunoSEQ multiplex PCR; TCRdb's copy keeps in-frame clones and lacks some. The sample consists of about 57,000 clones, more than 85% of them appearing once. The genes are TRBV7-2 and TRBJ2-3; 9 nucleotides agree with TRBD2. The receptor comes from a female donor in good health, enrolled as a control in a pregnancy study. The sample consisted of peripheral blood, taken after pregnancy. CDR3 in amino acids: CASSFSGSRTDTQYF. The CDR3 nucleotides are TGTGCCAGCAGCTTTAGCGGGAGCCGCACAGATACGCAGTATTTT.